The following is a T cell receptor beta chain sequence with its context. An end of the junction differs from the germline gene, which may be a read error. Methods used by the authors: Amplifying reference gene primers gave estimates of nucleated cell counts. Using immunoSEQ multiplex PCR, the repertoire was profiled, and TCRdb retains in-frame clones only, with some absent. V and J calls plus clone size are reproduced from that table; the DNA served to infer D and trimming. The sample has about 69,000 clones, roughly three quarters seen once. The CDR3 length is 15 residues. Germline CDR1 SSHAT, CDR2 FNYEAQ (reference sequence). This entry belongs to a study of blood T cell repertoires in COVID-19. Study-level information: Samples came from the United States, Italy and Spain, spanning acute and convalescent COVID-19.

This chain links TRBV7-7 with TRBJ2-1; 10 bases agree with TRBD1. This clonotype was obtained from a man between 60 and 70 years old with acute or convalescent COVID-19. Sequencing used peripheral blood. Written as DNA, the CDR3 is TGTGCTAGCAGCCCGGGACAGGGGACCTACAATGAGCAGTTCTTC. Translation gives CASSPGQGTYNEQFF.